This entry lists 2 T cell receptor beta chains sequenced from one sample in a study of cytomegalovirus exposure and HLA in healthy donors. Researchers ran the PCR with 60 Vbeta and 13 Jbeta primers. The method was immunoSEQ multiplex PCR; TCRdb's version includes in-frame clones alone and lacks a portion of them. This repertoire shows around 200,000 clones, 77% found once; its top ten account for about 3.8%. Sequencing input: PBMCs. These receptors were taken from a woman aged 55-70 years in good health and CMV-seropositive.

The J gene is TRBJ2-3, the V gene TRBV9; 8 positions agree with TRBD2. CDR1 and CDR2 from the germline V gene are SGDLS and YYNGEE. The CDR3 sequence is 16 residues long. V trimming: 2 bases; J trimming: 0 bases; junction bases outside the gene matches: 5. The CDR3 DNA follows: TGTGCCAGCAGCGTGGCCGGCGGGGGGAGCACAGATACGCAGTATTTT. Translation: CASSVAGGGSTDTQYF. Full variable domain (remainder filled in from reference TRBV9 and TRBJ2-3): DSGVTQTPKHLITATGQRVTLRCSPRSGDLSVYWYQQSLDQGLQFLIQYYNGEERAKGNILERFSAQQFPDLHSELNLSSLELGDSALYFCASSVAGGGSTDTQYFGPGTRLTVL.

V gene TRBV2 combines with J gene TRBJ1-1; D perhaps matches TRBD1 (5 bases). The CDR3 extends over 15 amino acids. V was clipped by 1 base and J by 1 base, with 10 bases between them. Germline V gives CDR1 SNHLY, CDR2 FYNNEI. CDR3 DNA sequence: TGTGCCAGCAGTGAAGAGGGGCTGGGGAACACTGAAGCTTTCTTT. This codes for CASSEEGLGNTEAFF. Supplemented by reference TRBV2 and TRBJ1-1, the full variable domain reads EPEVTQTPSHQVTQMGQEVILRCVPISNHLYFYWYRQILGQKVEFLVSFYNNEISEKSEIFDDQFSVERPDGSNFTLKIRSTKLEDSAMYFCASSEEGLGNTEAFFGQGTRLTVV.